This entry concerns a single T cell receptor (beta chain). Antigen specificity is unknown. This record comes from a study of cytomegalovirus exposure and HLA in healthy donors. The study, taken as a whole, reports: Analysis was carried out at a later point, and it linked a missense DCLRE1C variant to TCR beta V- and J-gene trimming. In a later analysis, most CMV-associated TCR beta chains appeared HLA-restricted. It was reportedly the case that the classifier diagnosed cytomegalovirus status with high specificity and sensitivity.

This CDR3 spans 16 amino acids. CDR1 is LNHDA and CDR2 is SQIVND in the germline V gene (reference sequence). Germline trimming cut 4 bases from V and 3 bases from J; bases unmatched to any gene: 5. PCR was performed using 60 Vbeta and 13 Jbeta primers. The repertoire was sequenced with immunoSEQ multiplex PCR; TCRdb's copy has only in-frame clones and lacks some. The profile shows 100,000 to 150,000 clones, roughly 80% of them singletons. The sequence was obtained from a woman between 55 and 75 years old in good health and CMV-seronegative. The sample was PBMCs. The chain joins TRBV19 to TRBJ1-3; 11 nucleotides agree with TRBD1. The CDR3, as DNA: TGTGCCAGTAGTACCAGGACAGGGGGCAATGGAAACACCATATATTTT. Translation: CASSTRTGGNGNTIYF.